This is a list of T cell receptor beta chains from one sample in a study of a mutant IDH1 vaccine in newly diagnosed glioma. Sequenced by immunoSEQ multiplex PCR; TCRdb stores in-frame clones only, minus some. Here the sample spans around 53,000 clones, about 81% being singletons. These receptors have no known antigen. The sequencing here drew on PBMCs, taken from a glioma patient whose treatment included an IDH1 peptide vaccine. These receptors all stem from a woman in her 30s with glioma. Some clones in this sample may be carry-over from other donors' samples. Each CDR3 is given with its conserved first and last residue. The order of the fields is V gene, D gene, J gene, clone size, CDR3 protein, CDR3 DNA. A D gene is named only where the DNA matches it firmly. Only part of the rows carry a size: once, few, many, or a class if the clone is expanded.

V gene: TRBV19
D gene: TRBD1
J gene: TRBJ1-2
clone size: .
CDR3 protein: CASSKESLGGQEYGYTF
CDR3 DNA: TGTGCCAGTAGTAAAGAGTCTTTGGGTGGACAGGAGTATGGCTACACCTTC

V gene: TRBV2
D gene: .
J gene: TRBJ1-1
clone size: .
CDR3 protein: CASSEEGQTVMNTEAFF
CDR3 DNA: TGTGCCAGCTCCGAGGAGGGACAAACCGTCATGAACACTGAAGCTTTCTTT

V gene: TRBV6-1
D gene: TRBD1
J gene: TRBJ2-7
clone size: .
CDR3 protein: CASSPQQGGAYEQYF
CDR3 DNA: TGTGCCAGCAGCCCTCAACAGGGGGGTGCCTACGAGCAGTACTTC

V gene: TRBV4-2
D gene: .
J gene: TRBJ1-5
clone size: .
CDR3 protein: CASGEGRGGNQPQHF
CDR3 DNA: TGTGCCAGCGGGGAGGGACGTGGAGGTAATCAGCCCCAGCATTTT

V gene: TRBV18
D gene: .
J gene: TRBJ1-1
clone size: .
CDR3 protein: CASSPPLQGMNTEAFF
CDR3 DNA: TGTGCCAGCTCACCTCCCCTTCAGGGGATGAACACTGAAGCTTTCTTT

V gene: TRBV29-1
D gene: TRBD2
J gene: TRBJ2-3
clone size: .
CDR3 protein: CSVVAGGGQYF
CDR3 DNA: TGCAGCGTAGTAGCGGGAGGAGGGCAGTATTTT

V gene: TRBV5-6
D gene: .
J gene: TRBJ1-3
clone size: .
CDR3 protein: CASSREGEGSGNTIYF
CDR3 DNA: TGTGCCAGCAGCCGGGAGGGGGAGGGCTCTGGAAACACCATATATTTT

V gene: TRBV5-4
D gene: TRBD1
J gene: TRBJ1-4
clone size: .
CDR3 protein: CASSLPPGQGLGKLFF
CDR3 DNA: TGTGCCAGCAGCCTACCCCCGGGACAGGGGTTGGGAAAACTGTTTTTT

V gene: TRBV2
D gene: .
J gene: TRBJ2-2
clone size: .
CDR3 protein: CAGQGVSPYTGELFF
CDR3 DNA: TGTGCCGGCCAAGGGGTCAGCCCCTACACCGGGGAGCTGTTTTTT

V gene: TRBV10-3
D gene: .
J gene: TRBJ1-1
clone size: .
CDR3 protein: CASSYSETTEAFF
CDR3 DNA: TGTGCCAGCAGTTACTCTGAGACAACTGAAGCTTTCTTT

V gene: TRBV6-1
D gene: TRBD1
J gene: TRBJ1-1
clone size: .
CDR3 protein: CASSGIMGQRNTEAFF
CDR3 DNA: TGTGCCAGCAGTGGAATTATGGGACAGAGGAACACTGAAGCTTTCTTT

V gene: TRBV7-8
D gene: .
J gene: TRBJ1-1
clone size: .
CDR3 protein: CASNVQAQTNTEAFF
CDR3 DNA: TGTGCCAGCAACGTCCAGGCGCAAACGAACACTGAAGCTTTCTTT

V gene: TRBV9
D gene: .
J gene: TRBJ1-5
clone size: .
CDR3 protein: CASSLGVNQPQHF
CDR3 DNA: TGTGCCAGCAGCTTAGGGGTCAATCAGCCCCAGCATTTT

V gene: TRBV4-1
D gene: .
J gene: TRBJ1-4
clone size: .
CDR3 protein: CASSPPTATNEKLFF
CDR3 DNA: TGCGCCAGCAGCCCCCCGACAGCTACTAATGAAAAACTGTTTTTT

V gene: TRBV28
D gene: .
J gene: TRBJ1-1
clone size: .
CDR3 protein: CASSLQGRAEAFF
CDR3 DNA: TGTGCCAGCAGTTTACAGGGGCGGGCTGAAGCTTTCTTT

V gene: TRBV5-5
D gene: TRBD1
J gene: TRBJ1-3
clone size: .
CDR3 protein: CASSHGQGSNTIYF
CDR3 DNA: TGTGCCAGCAGCCACGGACAGGGATCAAACACCATATATTTT

V gene: TRBV18
D gene: TRBD1
J gene: TRBJ1-1
clone size: .
CDR3 protein: CASSWTGWNTEAFF
CDR3 DNA: TGTGCCAGCTCATGGACAGGGTGGAACACTGAAGCTTTCTTT

V gene: TRBV7-8
D gene: TRBD1
J gene: TRBJ1-3
clone size: .
CDR3 protein: CASSPRTGSSGNTIYF
CDR3 DNA: TGTGCCAGCAGCCCACGGACAGGCAGCTCTGGAAACACCATATATTTT

V gene: TRBV6-6
D gene: TRBD1
J gene: TRBJ2-7
clone size: .
CDR3 protein: CASSYWDRGQGEQYF
CDR3 DNA: TGTGCCAGCAGTTACTGGGACAGGGGGCAAGGCGAGCAGTACTTC

V gene: TRBV7-9
D gene: .
J gene: TRBJ2-5
clone size: .
CDR3 protein: CASSLDPGRETQYF
CDR3 DNA: TGTGCCAGCAGCTTAGATCCGGGGAGAGAGACCCAGTACTTC

V gene: TRBV6-1
D gene: .
J gene: TRBJ1-4
clone size: .
CDR3 protein: CASNQKTNEKLFF
CDR3 DNA: TGTGCCAGCAACCAGAAAACTAATGAAAAACTGTTTTTT

V gene: TRBV6-5
D gene: .
J gene: TRBJ2-2
clone size: .
CDR3 protein: CASSYWVNTGELFF
CDR3 DNA: TGTGCCAGCAGTTACTGGGTGAACACCGGGGAGCTGTTTTTT

V gene: TRBV5-1
D gene: .
J gene: TRBJ2-2
clone size: .
CDR3 protein: CASSLVQGSTGELFF
CDR3 DNA: TGCGCCAGCAGCTTGGTCCAGGGGTCTACCGGGGAGCTGTTTTTT

V gene: TRBV5-1
D gene: TRBD1
J gene: TRBJ2-7
clone size: .
CDR3 protein: CASSLPTGRPYEQYF
CDR3 DNA: TGCGCCAGCAGCTTACCGACAGGGAGACCCTACGAGCAGTACTTC

V gene: TRBV19
D gene: TRBD1
J gene: TRBJ2-5
clone size: .
CDR3 protein: CASSPDRGETQYF
CDR3 DNA: TGTGCCAGTAGTCCCGACAGGGGGGAGACCCAGTACTTC

V gene: TRBV6-1
D gene: TRBD2
J gene: TRBJ2-2
clone size: .
CDR3 protein: CASSEPGGPAGELFF
CDR3 DNA: TGTGCCAGCAGTGAACCGGGAGGGCCTGCCGGGGAGCTGTTTTTT

V gene: TRBV4-2
D gene: .
J gene: TRBJ2-1
clone size: .
CDR3 protein: CASSPWVLALYYNEQFF
CDR3 DNA: TGTGCCAGCAGCCCCTGGGTACTAGCATTGTACTACAATGAGCAGTTCTTC

V gene: TRBV27
D gene: TRBD2
J gene: TRBJ2-7
clone size: .
CDR3 protein: CASGGLAAAGEQYF
CDR3 DNA: TGTGCCAGCGGCGGCCTAGCGGCAGCAGGGGAGCAGTACTTC

V gene: TRBV28
D gene: .
J gene: TRBJ2-6
clone size: .
CDR3 protein: CASSLAGQPFSGANVLTF
CDR3 DNA: TGTGCCAGCAGTTTAGCGGGACAGCCCTTCTCTGGGGCCAACGTCCTGACTTTC

V gene: TRBV6-4
D gene: .
J gene: TRBJ1-5
clone size: .
CDR3 protein: CASSAGLGNQPQHF
CDR3 DNA: TGTGCCAGCAGTGCAGGGTTGGGCAATCAGCCCCAGCATTTT

V gene: TRBV10-3
D gene: TRBD1
J gene: TRBJ1-5
clone size: .
CDR3 protein: CAISRDSSNQPQHF
CDR3 DNA: TGTGCCATCAGCCGGGACAGCAGCAATCAGCCCCAGCATTTT

V gene: TRBV4-2
D gene: .
J gene: TRBJ2-2
clone size: few
CDR3 protein: CASSQVGELLAGELFF
CDR3 DNA: TGTGCCAGCAGCCAAGTTGGCGAGCTACTGGCCGGGGAGCTGTTTTTT

V gene: TRBV6-5
D gene: .
J gene: TRBJ1-1
clone size: .
CDR3 protein: CASSYIPGGTEAFF
CDR3 DNA: TGTGCCAGCAGTTATATACCCGGGGGGACTGAAGCTTTCTTT

V gene: TRBV7-9
D gene: .
J gene: TRBJ1-5
clone size: .
CDR3 protein: CASSLAIGQSSNQPQHF
CDR3 DNA: TGTGCCAGCAGCTTAGCGATCGGGCAGTCCAGCAATCAGCCCCAGCATTTT

V gene: TRBV4-1
D gene: TRBD2
J gene: TRBJ2-1
clone size: .
CDR3 protein: CASSHGTIHNEQFF
CDR3 DNA: TGCGCCAGCAGCCACGGGACTATCCACAATGAGCAGTTCTTC

V gene: TRBV2
D gene: TRBD1
J gene: TRBJ1-5
clone size: .
CDR3 protein: CASSLLPDRGPRPQHF
CDR3 DNA: TGTGCCAGCAGCCTCTTACCGGACAGGGGGCCTCGGCCCCAGCATTTT

V gene: TRBV27
D gene: .
J gene: TRBJ2-7
clone size: .
CDR3 protein: CASSLGVSGGTGEQYF
CDR3 DNA: TGTGCCAGCAGTTTGGGGGTATCGGGGGGCACGGGCGAGCAGTACTTC

V gene: TRBV23-1
D gene: TRBD1
J gene: TRBJ1-5
clone size: .
CDR3 protein: CASSHPGTGGWGRSGKPQHF
CDR3 DNA: TGCGCCAGCAGTCATCCCGGGACAGGGGGCTGGGGCAGAAGTGGGAAGCCCCAGCATTTT

V gene: TRBV5-1
D gene: TRBD1
J gene: TRBJ1-2
clone size: .
CDR3 protein: CASSAGFTGGYGYTF
CDR3 DNA: TGCGCCAGCAGCGCTGGTTTCACAGGGGGCTATGGCTACACCTTC

V gene: TRBV27
D gene: .
J gene: TRBJ2-3
clone size: .
CDR3 protein: CASSLGGLDTQYF
CDR3 DNA: TGTGCCAGCAGTTTAGGTGGCCTGGATACGCAGTATTTT

V gene: TRBV5-1
D gene: TRBD2
J gene: TRBJ2-2
clone size: .
CDR3 protein: CASSSRLAGITGELFF
CDR3 DNA: TGCGCCAGCAGCTCCAGACTAGCGGGAATCACCGGGGAGCTGTTTTTT

V gene: TRBV27
D gene: TRBD2
J gene: TRBJ2-7
clone size: .
CDR3 protein: CASSLMGTTYEQYF
CDR3 DNA: TGTGCCAGCAGTTTAATGGGGACTACCTACGAGCAGTACTTC

V gene: TRBV5-8
D gene: .
J gene: TRBJ1-1
clone size: .
CDR3 protein: CASSLDGRGTEAFF
CDR3 DNA: TGTGCCAGCAGCTTGGACGGCAGAGGCACTGAAGCTTTCTTT

V gene: TRBV2
D gene: .
J gene: TRBJ1-1
clone size: .
CDR3 protein: CASTAGGGHTEAFF
CDR3 DNA: TGTGCCAGCACCGCGGGGGGCGGGCACACTGAAGCTTTCTTT

V gene: TRBV7-6
D gene: .
J gene: TRBJ2-2
clone size: .
CDR3 protein: CASSLDGDTGELFF
CDR3 DNA: TGTGCCAGCAGCTTAGACGGGGACACCGGGGAGCTGTTTTTT

V gene: TRBV19
D gene: TRBD1
J gene: TRBJ2-1
clone size: .
CDR3 protein: CASSRQGSSYNEQFF
CDR3 DNA: TGTGCCAGTAGCAGACAGGGGAGCTCCTACAATGAGCAGTTCTTC

V gene: TRBV7-9
D gene: .
J gene: TRBJ1-5
clone size: .
CDR3 protein: CASSFANQPQHF
CDR3 DNA: TGTGCCAGCAGCTTTGCAAATCAGCCCCAGCATTTT

V gene: TRBV4-2
D gene: .
J gene: TRBJ2-3
clone size: once
CDR3 protein: CASSPRGRSRRDRRDTQYF
CDR3 DNA: TGTGCCAGCAGCCCCAGAGGTAGAAGTCGCAGGGATCGCCGGGATACGCAGTATTTT

V gene: TRBV4-1
D gene: TRBD1
J gene: TRBJ2-3
clone size: .
CDR3 protein: CASSRVGQRVNTQYF
CDR3 DNA: TGCGCCAGCAGCCGAGTGGGACAGAGGGTAAATACGCAGTATTTT

V gene: TRBV4-1
D gene: TRBD1
J gene: TRBJ1-1
clone size: .
CDR3 protein: CASSRIDSTGGSHTEAFF
CDR3 DNA: TGCGCCAGCAGTCGTATTGACTCGACAGGGGGCTCCCACACTGAAGCTTTCTTT